Listed below are T cell receptor beta chains from one sample, sequenced in a study of T cells in Graves' hyperthyroidism and ophthalmopathy. TCRdb reprocessed the multiplex PCR reads with MiXCR, giving one entry per CDR3 protein. The repertoire holds hundreds of thousands of distinct CDR3 sequences, about 17% seen once, with 3.5% to 4% in the top ten. Sequences were obtained from blood. The receptor set was obtained from a woman in her 30s with Graves' hyperthyroidism. The CDR3 runs from the conserved cysteine through the conserved F or W. The order of the fields is clone size, D gene, V gene, J gene, CDR3 protein, CDR3 DNA. D genes are given only for firm matches. Clone sizes are given selectively: once, few, many, or a class where the clone is expanded.

many	TRBD2	TRBV27	TRBJ2-7	CASSLSLLAGESEQYF	TGTGCCAGCAGTTTATCGCTACTAGCGGGAGAATCCGAGCAGTACTTC
few	.	TRBV3-1	TRBJ1-5	CASSQERWGGNQPQHF	TGTGCCAGCAGCCAAGAGAGGTGGGGGGGAAATCAGCCCCAGCATTTT
few	TRBD1	TRBV29-1	TRBJ2-7	CSVVQGGDYEQYF	TGCAGCGTTGTACAAGGGGGCGATTACGAGCAGTACTTC
many	.	TRBV27	TRBJ2-2	CASSPRHPNTGELFF	TGTGCCAGCAGCCCAAGACACCCGAACACCGGGGAGCTGTTTTTT
many	TRBD1	TRBV20-1	TRBJ1-1	CSASFGTGRTEAFF	TGCAGTGCTAGTTTTGGGACAGGGAGGACTGAAGCTTTCTTT
few	.	TRBV6-1	TRBJ2-6	CATLSGANVLTF	TGTGCCACCCTTAGTGGGGCCAACGTCCTGACTTTC
many	TRBD2	TRBV4-1	TRBJ2-1	CASSLGNGRALNEQFF	TGCGCCAGCAGCCTTGGTAACGGGAGGGCCTTGAATGAGCAGTTCTTC
.	.	TRBV4-2	TRBJ1-4	CASSQGANKLFF	TGTGCCAGCAGCCAGGGTGCCAACAAACTGTTTTTT
many	TRBD1	TRBV7-3	TRBJ2-7	CASSLRQGSEQYF	TGTGCCAGCAGCTTGAGACAGGGGAGCGAGCAGTACTTC
.	.	TRBV7-9	TRBJ2-1	CASSRAIGEVAEQFF	TGTGCCAGCAGCCGCGCAATCGGGGAGGTAGCTGAGCAGTTCTTC
.	.	TRBV7-9	TRBJ1-6	CASSLRADSNSPLHF	TGTGCCAGCAGCTTACGGGCGGATTCCAATTCACCCCTCCACTTT
many	.	TRBV18	TRBJ2-3	CASSASLADTQYF	TGTGCCAGCTCGGCATCCCTCGCAGATACGCAGTATTTT
.	.	TRBV6-5	TRBJ2-7	CASSYLSGLYEQYF	TGTGCCAGCAGTTACCTTAGCGGTCTCTACGAGCAGTACTTC
.	.	TRBV28	TRBJ2-5	CASSFSKVWETQYF	TGTGCCAGCAGTTTCTCTAAGGTGTGGGAGACCCAGTACTTC
many	.	TRBV5-6	TRBJ2-7	CASSGGAAMIYEQYF	TGTGCCAGCAGCGGGGGGGCGGCTATGATCTACGAGCAGTACTTC
many	TRBD1	TRBV7-2	TRBJ2-1	CASSFGQGYNEQFF	TGTGCCAGCAGCTTTGGACAGGGTTACAATGAGCAGTTCTTC
many	.	TRBV29-1	TRBJ2-7	CSVTTGVNPYEQYF	TGCAGCGTAACCACAGGAGTTAATCCGTACGAGCAGTACTTC
.	.	TRBV7-9	TRBJ2-3	CASSLAVDTDTQYF	TGTGCCAGCAGCTTGGCGGTAGACACAGATACGCAGTATTTT
many	.	TRBV2	TRBJ2-2	CASRPFTFGELFF	TGTGCCAGCAGACCCTTTACGTTCGGGGAGCTGTTTTTT
many	TRBD2	TRBV12-3/TRBV12-4	TRBJ2-3	CASSLGLAGGTDTQYF	TGTGCCAGCAGCCTCGGACTAGCGGGCGGCACAGATACGCAGTATTTT
.	.	TRBV5-8	TRBJ1-1	CASSARQENTEAFF	TGTGCCAGCAGCGCCCGACAGGAGAACACTGAAGCTTTCTTT
many	TRBD1	TRBV11-2	TRBJ2-6	CASSLGQGGSGANVLTF	TGTGCCAGCAGCTTAGGACAGGGGGGCTCTGGGGCCAACGTCCTGACTTTC
many	TRBD1	TRBV5-1	TRBJ1-6	CASSLEAGGNSPLHF	TGCGCCAGCAGCTTGGAGGCAGGGGGTAATTCACCCCTCCACTTT